This note documents a single T cell receptor beta chain sequence. In this sample, this clonotype turned up many times. Which antigen it targets is not known. There are no base qualities to consult, and no much larger clone falls within one base. This sample was sequenced with an Illumina HiSeq 1500. The public reads were quality trimmed at Q25 with fastp and then assembled into clones with MiXCR by TCRdb, keeping productive beta chains. All rows with the same CDR3 protein become a single entry with the most common DNA and genes. Within this sample are about 260,000 distinct CDR3 sequences, with roughly 13% of them counted one time only. The leading ten clones occupy around 8.7% of the sample. This record comes from a study of T cell repertoires in cytomegalovirus infection (dated by TCRdb to the late 2010s). Regarding the study in general: The HLA type of each donor mattered for the analysis, because public TCR beta signatures pointed to carriage of CMV infection along with the matching HLA type. What the study reported, not specific to this receptor: The ex vivo response was dominated by HLA-C-restricted CMV-specific TCR beta clonotypes, which also provided the single most frequent clonotype in two of eight donors. In both this cohort and an independent cohort of 300 to 450 donors, the cumulative frequency of public TCR beta family members distinguished carriers of CMV infection plus the relevant HLA type.

Trimmed from V: 7 bases; trimmed from J: 3 bases; junction bases lacking a gene match: 10. The CDR3 spans 15 residues, from the cysteine through the phenylalanine. The read is trimmed to its CDR3 DNA, 45 bases read in frame from base 1. The sequence came from a human donor in good health (CMV status not recorded). Some clones in this sample may be carry-over from other donors' samples. The chain joins TRBV12-3 or TRBV12-4 to TRBJ2-5, with 8 central nucleotides matching TRBD1. The specimen sequenced was PBMCs. The DNA sequence is as follows: TGTGCCAGCACTTTGGGCAGGGGGCGCGAAGAGACCCAGTACTTC. Its product reads: CASTLGRGREETQYF.